This TCR beta chain was profiled in a study of blood T cell repertoires in COVID-19. Across the study: Researchers got acute and convalescent COVID-19 samples from the United States, Italy and Spain. PBMCs, B-cell-depleted T cells, or T cells provided the cDNA or gDNA that made up the material.

Authors' data handling: Reference gene primers were amplified, and this amplification served to estimate nucleated cell counts. Profiled with immunoSEQ multiplex PCR; TCRdb holds only in-frame clones, not every one. V, J and clone size reflect that table, while D and trimming were determined from the DNA. This table has 170,000 or so clones, around 84% appearing once. The germline V gene has CDR1 SGHRS and CDR2 YFSETQ. There are 14 residues in the CDR3. The V gene lost 6 bases and the J gene lost 6 bases, with 16 bases spanning the gap. This TCR came from a man aged 45-65 years with active or convalescent COVID-19. Sequenced input: peripheral blood. The chain recombines TRBV5-1 with TRBJ2-1, with D possibly TRBD1 on 6 matching bases. The CDR3 loop is CASTGNTGINEQFF. The CDR3 nucleotides read TGCGCCAGCACCGGAAATACAGGGATCAATGAGCAGTTCTTC.